Listed below are T cell receptor beta chains from one sample, sequenced in a study of CD8+ T cells in alopecia areata. Profiled with immunoSEQ multiplex PCR; TCRdb holds only in-frame clones, not every one. The sample contains 55,000 to 65,000 clones, 44% of which appear only once. The sample comprised NKG2D-low CD8+ T cells sorted from blood. All receptors come from a human donor with alopecia areata. Both conserved end residues are part of each CDR3. The D gene is left open where the match is weak. Expanded clones get a size class; other rows say once, few or many, or leave the size out.

cdr3_aa: CASSLRQTDTQYF; cdr3_nt: TGTGCCAGCAGTTTAAGGCAGACAGATACGCAGTATTTT; clone_size: NA; d_call: NA; j_call: TRBJ2-3; v_call: TRBV27
cdr3_aa: CASSRSGTNYEQYF; cdr3_nt: TGTGCCAGCAGCCGTAGCGGGACCAACTACGAGCAGTACTTC; clone_size: NA; d_call: TRBD2; j_call: TRBJ2-7; v_call: TRBV27
cdr3_aa: CASSLIRSGNTDTQYF; cdr3_nt: TGTGCCAGCAGTTTAATACGGAGCGGGAACACAGATACGCAGTATTTT; clone_size: NA; d_call: TRBD2; j_call: TRBJ2-3; v_call: TRBV27
cdr3_aa: CASSFQRTGEAFF; cdr3_nt: TGTGCCAGCAGTTTTCAGCGGACAGGGGAAGCTTTCTTT; clone_size: NA; d_call: TRBD1; j_call: TRBJ1-1; v_call: TRBV7-9
cdr3_aa: CSVVGGSYNEQFF; cdr3_nt: TGCAGCGTTGTGGGGGGATCCTACAATGAGCAGTTCTTC; clone_size: NA; d_call: NA; j_call: TRBJ2-1; v_call: TRBV29-1
cdr3_aa: CASSEAPGTDTQYF; cdr3_nt: TGTGCCAGCAGTGAAGCCCCGGGCACAGATACGCAGTATTTT; clone_size: few; d_call: NA; j_call: TRBJ2-3; v_call: TRBV6-1
cdr3_aa: CASSHGEGATEAFF; cdr3_nt: TGCGCCAGCAGCCACGGAGAGGGTGCCACTGAAGCTTTCTTT; clone_size: NA; d_call: NA; j_call: TRBJ1-1; v_call: TRBV5-1
cdr3_aa: CASSLTGAPGEQFF; cdr3_nt: TGTGCCAGCAGCTTAACCGGGGCCCCGGGGGAGCAGTTCTTC; clone_size: NA; d_call: NA; j_call: TRBJ2-1; v_call: TRBV7-3
cdr3_aa: CAKSINRGRVYEQYF; cdr3_nt: TGTGCCAAATCCATTAATAGGGGGCGCGTTTACGAGCAGTACTTC; clone_size: NA; d_call: TRBD1; j_call: TRBJ2-7; v_call: TRBV2
cdr3_aa: CASSLNRQGQPQHF; cdr3_nt: TGTGCCAGCAGCCTGAACCGGCAGGGTCAGCCCCAGCATTTT; clone_size: NA; d_call: NA; j_call: TRBJ1-5; v_call: TRBV6-6
cdr3_aa: CSVEAHTTGGRTEAFF; cdr3_nt: TGCAGCGTTGAAGCTCACACGACAGGGGGTAGAACTGAAGCTTTCTTT; clone_size: NA; d_call: TRBD1; j_call: TRBJ1-1; v_call: TRBV29-1
cdr3_aa: CASGGYRTDTQYF; cdr3_nt: TGTGCCAGCGGCGGGTACCGCACAGATACGCAGTATTTT; clone_size: NA; d_call: NA; j_call: TRBJ2-3; v_call: TRBV2
cdr3_aa: CASKSRLAGPNTGELFF; cdr3_nt: TGTGCCAGCAAGTCCCGCCTAGCGGGACCGAACACCGGGGAGCTGTTTTTT; clone_size: NA; d_call: TRBD2; j_call: TRBJ2-2; v_call: TRBV27
cdr3_aa: CASSRGADTQYF; cdr3_nt: TGTGCCAGCAGTAGGGGTGCGGATACGCAGTATTTT; clone_size: NA; d_call: NA; j_call: TRBJ2-3; v_call: TRBV27